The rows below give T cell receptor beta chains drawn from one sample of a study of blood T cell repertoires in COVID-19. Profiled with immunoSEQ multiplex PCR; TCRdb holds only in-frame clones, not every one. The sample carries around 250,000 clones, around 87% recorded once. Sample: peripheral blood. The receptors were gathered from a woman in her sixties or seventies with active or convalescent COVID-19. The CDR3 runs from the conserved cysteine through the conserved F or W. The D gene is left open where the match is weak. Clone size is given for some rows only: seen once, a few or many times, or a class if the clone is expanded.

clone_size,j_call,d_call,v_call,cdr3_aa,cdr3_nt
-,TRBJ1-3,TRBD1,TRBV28,CASSIPGGSTENTIYF,TGTGCCAGCAGTATCCCAGGGGGGTCTACCGAAAACACCATATATTTT
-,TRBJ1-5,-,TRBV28,CASRYAGGADQPQHF,TGTGCCAGCAGATACGCGGGGGGCGCGGATCAGCCCCAGCATTTT
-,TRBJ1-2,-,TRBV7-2,CASSLADFYGYTF,TGTGCCAGCAGCTTGGCCGACTTCTATGGCTACACCTTC
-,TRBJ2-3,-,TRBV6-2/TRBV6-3,CASSSSGRRLTDTQYF,TGTGCCAGCAGTTCCTCGGGGCGGAGACTCACAGATACGCAGTATTTT
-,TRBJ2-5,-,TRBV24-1,CATSDFRQPTQYF,TGTGCCACCAGTGATTTCAGACAGCCTACCCAGTACTTC
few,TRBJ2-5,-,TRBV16,CASSRPTGHQETQYF,TGTGCCAGCAGCCGCCCGACAGGCCACCAAGAGACCCAGTACTTC
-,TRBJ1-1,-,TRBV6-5,CATNRVITEAFF,TGTGCCACAAACAGGGTCATCACTGAAGCTTTCTTT
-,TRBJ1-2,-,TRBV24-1,CATSDFPGHYGYTF,TGTGCCACCAGTGATTTTCCAGGCCACTATGGCTACACCTTC
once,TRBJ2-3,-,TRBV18,CASSPVPGAYF,TGTGCCAGCTCACCAGTGCCAGGGGCGTATTTT
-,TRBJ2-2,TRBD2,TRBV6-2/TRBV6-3,CASSTSSGGNTGELFF,TGTGCCAGCAGTACCTCTAGCGGGGGTAACACCGGGGAGCTGTTTTTT
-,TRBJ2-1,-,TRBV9,CASSVGLASYNEQFF,TGTGCCAGCAGCGTAGGGCTAGCCTCCTACAATGAGCAGTTCTTC
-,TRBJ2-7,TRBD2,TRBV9,CASSVEAGGTYEQYF,TGTGCCAGCAGCGTAGAAGCGGGGGGGACCTACGAGCAGTACTTC
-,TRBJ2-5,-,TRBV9,CASSVAAGGGGETQYF,TGTGCCAGCAGCGTAGCGGCCGGCGGGGGCGGGGAGACCCAGTACTTC
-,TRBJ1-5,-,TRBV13,CASSQENQPQHF,TGTGCCAGCAGTCAAGAGAATCAGCCCCAGCATTTT
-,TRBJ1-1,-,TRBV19,CASSIRQGTEAFF,TGTGCCAGTAGTATACGTCAGGGCACTGAAGCTTTCTTT
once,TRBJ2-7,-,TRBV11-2,CASSLDRVHYEQYF,TGTGCCAGCAGCTTAGACAGGGTACACTACGAGCAGTACTTC
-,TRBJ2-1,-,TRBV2,CASRTEQGTNEQFF,TGTGCCAGCAGGACTGAACAGGGCACCAATGAGCAGTTCTTC
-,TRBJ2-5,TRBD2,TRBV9,CASSVGTSGAGGQYF,TGTGCCAGCAGCGTCGGGACTAGCGGGGCAGGTGGCCAGTACTTC
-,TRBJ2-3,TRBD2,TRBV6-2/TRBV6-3,CASSKRSGGPTDTQYF,TGTGCCAGCAGTAAACGAAGCGGGGGTCCCACAGATACGCAGTATTTT
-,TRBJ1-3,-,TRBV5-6,CASSLAVGGWSPGNTIYF,TGTGCCAGCAGCTTGGCCGTCGGGGGTTGGTCGCCAGGAAACACCATATATTTT
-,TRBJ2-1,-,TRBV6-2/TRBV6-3,CASSYRAPGVVNEQFF,TGTGCCAGCAGTTACAGGGCCCCCGGGGTAGTCAATGAGCAGTTCTTC
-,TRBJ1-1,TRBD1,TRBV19,CASSLPTLTGVSTEAFF,TGTGCCAGTTCCCTTCCCACCTTAACAGGGGTTAGTACTGAAGCTTTCTTT
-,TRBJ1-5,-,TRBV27,CATRRGDGQPQHF,TGTGCCACACGTCGGGGAGACGGTCAGCCCCAGCATTTT
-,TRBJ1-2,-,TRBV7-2,CASRPDRRLYGYTF,TGTGCCAGCAGACCCGACAGGAGACTCTATGGCTACACCTTC
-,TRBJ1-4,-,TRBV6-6,CASAQGREKLFF,TGTGCCAGCGCCCAGGGTCGCGAAAAACTGTTTTTT
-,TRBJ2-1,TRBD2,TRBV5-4,CASSGLPRPSGSYNEQFF,TGTGCCAGCAGCGGGTTACCGCGCCCTAGCGGAAGTTACAATGAGCAGTTCTTC
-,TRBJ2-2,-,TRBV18,CASSPLDSGTGELFF,TGTGCCAGCTCACCTTTGGATTCGGGCACCGGGGAGCTGTTTTTT
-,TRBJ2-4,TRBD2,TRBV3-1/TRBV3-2,CASSQRPSGKNIQYF,TGTGCCAGCAGCCAACGCCCTAGCGGTAAAAACATTCAGTACTTC
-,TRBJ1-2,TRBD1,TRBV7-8,CASSTPGTGNGYTF,TGTGCCAGCAGCACCCCCGGGACAGGAAATGGCTACACCTTC
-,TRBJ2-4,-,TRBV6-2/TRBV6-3,CASSYWAGESAKNIQYF,TGTGCCAGCAGTTACTGGGCAGGGGAGAGCGCCAAAAACATTCAGTACTTC
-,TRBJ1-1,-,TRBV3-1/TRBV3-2,CASSRTGRNTEAFF,TGTGCCAGCAGCCGGACCGGGAGGAACACTGAAGCTTTCTTT
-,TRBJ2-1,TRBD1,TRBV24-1,CATSDIQGSEQFF,TGTGCCACCAGTGATATACAGGGGAGTGAGCAGTTCTTC
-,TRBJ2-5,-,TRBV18,CASSPRGTTKETQYF,TGTGCCAGCTCACCAAGGGGGACTACGAAAGAGACCCAGTACTTC
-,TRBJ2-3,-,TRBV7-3,CASSQSSVDTQYF,TGTGCCAGCAGCCAAAGTTCGGTAGATACGCAGTATTTT
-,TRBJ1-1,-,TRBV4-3,CASSQDRGGTEAFF,TGCGCCAGCAGCCAAGATAGGGGGGGAACTGAAGCTTTCTTT
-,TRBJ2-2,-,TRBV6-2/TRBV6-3,CASSVGGGNTGELFF,TGTGCCAGCAGTGTCGGTGGTGGGAACACCGGGGAGCTGTTTTTT
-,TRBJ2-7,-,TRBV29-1,CSVEESVYEQYF,TGCAGCGTTGAAGAGTCAGTCTACGAGCAGTACTTC
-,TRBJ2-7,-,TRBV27,CASRSTGSYEQYF,TGTGCCAGCAGATCGACAGGCTCCTACGAGCAGTACTTC
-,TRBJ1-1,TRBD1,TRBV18,CASSQSGQGNMNTEAFF,TGTGCCAGCTCACAGTCGGGACAGGGAAATATGAACACTGAAGCTTTCTTT
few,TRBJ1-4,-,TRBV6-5,CASSNNRDSEKLFF,TGTGCCAGCAGTAACAACCGGGACTCTGAAAAACTGTTTTTT
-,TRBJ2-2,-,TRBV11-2,CASTLRPTAENTGELFF,TGTGCCAGCACCCTTAGACCCACAGCGGAGAACACCGGGGAGCTGTTTTTT
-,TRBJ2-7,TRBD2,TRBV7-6,CASSLGRGLAGSYEQYF,TGTGCCAGCAGCTTAGGAAGGGGACTAGCGGGGTCCTACGAGCAGTACTTC
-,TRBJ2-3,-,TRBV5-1,CASSLGRVRGTQYF,TGCGCCAGCAGCTTGGGCCGAGTACGGGGTACGCAGTATTTT
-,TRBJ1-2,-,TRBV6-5,CASTQQGEGYTF,TGTGCCAGCACCCAACAGGGAGAGGGCTACACCTTC
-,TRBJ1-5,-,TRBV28,CASSLATVNQPQHF,TGTGCCAGCAGTTTAGCCACGGTCAATCAGCCCCAGCATTTT
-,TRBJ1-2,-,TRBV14,CASSPSYNYGYTF,TGTGCCAGCAGCCCCTCCTATAACTATGGCTACACCTTC
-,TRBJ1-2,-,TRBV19,CASGIYKGGPLDYGYTF,TGTGCCAGCGGAATCTACAAAGGGGGACCCTTGGACTATGGCTACACCTTC
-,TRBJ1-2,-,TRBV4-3,CASSQEARGNYGYTF,TGCGCCAGCAGCCAAGAAGCAAGGGGAAACTATGGCTACACCTTC
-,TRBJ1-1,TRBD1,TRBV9,CASSVGQGSPEAFF,TGTGCCAGCAGCGTGGGACAGGGATCTCCTGAAGCTTTCTTT
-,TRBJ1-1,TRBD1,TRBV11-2,CASSGMRQGTFF,TGTGCCAGCTCCGGAATGAGACAGGGGACATTCTTT
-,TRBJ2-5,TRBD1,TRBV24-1,CATSDGNRGEKETQYF,TGTGCCACCAGTGATGGGAACAGGGGGGAGAAAGAGACCCAGTACTTC
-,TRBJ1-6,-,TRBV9,CASSVEAGENSPLHF,TGTGCCAGCAGCGTAGAGGCGGGCGAAAATTCACCCCTCCACTTT
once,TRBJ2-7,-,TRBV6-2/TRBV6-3,CASSYIGGEQYF,TGTGCCAGCAGTTACATCGGGGGCGAGCAGTACTTC